These 16 T cell receptor beta chains originate from one sample sequenced in a study of identical twins. TCRdb re-analysed the 5' RACE reads in MiXCR, keeping a single row per CDR3 protein. The table records 750,000 to 950,000 distinct CDR3 sequences, more than 9% of them present only once. This sample was also put to use in a study of yellow fever vaccine responses in identical twins.

The sequencing sample was made of PBMCs. The receptors were gathered from a woman aged 18-29 years in good health.

This clonotype was seen many times. Here the CDR3 DNA reads TGTGCCAGCAGTCAACAGGGAGGGGGCTATGGCTACACCTTC. The encoded protein is CASSQQGGGYGYTF. The chain recombines TRBV6-1 with TRBJ1-2, with D possibly matching TRBD1 (6 bases). Germline V gene data show CDR1 as MNHNS and CDR2 as SASEGT. Deletions cut 5 bases from V and 4 bases from J, with 14 bases between. This CDR3 has 14 residues.

This clonotype came up once. The gene calls are TRBV5-5 and TRBJ2-1, with D tentatively TRBD2 (6 bases). Germline CDR1 SGHKS, CDR2 YYEKEE (reference sequence). The CDR3 spans 13 residues. V was shortened by 9 bases and J by 6 bases, with 16 bases between the two germline ends. The CDR3 protein is CAMSTGLANEQFF. CDR3 bases: TGTGCCATGAGCACGGGACTCGCCAATGAGCAGTTCTTC.

The chain combines TRBV25-1 with TRBJ1-6; a possible D gene is TRBD1 (5 bases). CDR3 length equals 16 residues. CDR1 and CDR2 (germline): MGHDK, SYGVNS. The germline V and J ends were trimmed by 4 bases and 2 bases, with 12 bases remaining between them. CDR3 sequence reads: CASSGQGLTYNSPLHF. DNA for the CDR3: TGTGCCAGCAGTGGTCAGGGTTTGACCTATAATTCACCCCTCCACTTT.

This clonotype has a count of ten or more. This chain links TRBV12-3 or TRBV12-4 with TRBJ1-2; unclear D gene. The CDR3 runs to 14 residues. V was clipped by 3 bases and J by 0 bases, with 8 bases between them. The CDR3 is CASSLTTPNYGYTF. The CDR3, as DNA: TGTGCCAGCAGTTTGACCACCCCTAACTATGGCTACACCTTC.

V and J are TRBV29-1 and TRBJ2-1; D is possibly TRBD2 (6 bases). CDR1 is SQVTM and CDR2 is ANQGSEA in the germline V gene. The CDR3 runs to 13 residues. Deletions cut 7 bases from V and 10 bases from J, with 20 bases between. DNA for the CDR3: TGCAGCGGGGGGACTGGCCGGGTGTGGGAGCAGTTCTTC. This translates into CSGGTGRVWEQFF.

The chain links TRBV20-1 to TRBJ2-3, with D tentatively TRBD1 (6 bases). Per the germline V gene, CDR1 is DFQATT and CDR2 is SNEGSKA (reference sequence). V was cut by 0 bases and J by 0 bases, with 22 bases left in between. The CDR3 loop spans 19 amino acids. CDR3 sequence reads: CSARDSLPRDISSTDTQYF. CDR3 sequence (DNA): TGCAGTGCTAGAGATTCCCTCCCCCGGGACATATCTAGCACAGATACGCAGTATTTT.

This clonotype turned up a few times. V usage is TRBV18 and J usage is TRBJ2-5; D remains ambiguous. Trimming took 2 bases from V and 2 from J, leaving 15 bases between them. The CDR3 runs 16 residues. CDR1 is KGHSH, CDR2 LQKENI, per germline. The CDR3 loop reads CASSPSGLMGQETQYF. The CDR3 DNA follows: TGTGCCAGCTCACCATCGGGCTTAATGGGGCAAGAGACCCAGTACTTC.

This clonotype was recorded at least ten times. This chain connects TRBV24-1 to TRBJ2-7; TRBD1 might be the D (6 bases). The CDR3 totals 16 residues. Trimming removed 9 bases from V and 4 bases from J, with 24 bases in between. Looked up from germline, CDR1 is KGHDR and CDR2 is SFDVKD. CDR3 sequence reads: CATAADRNSETYEQYV. The CDR3 DNA sequence: TGTGCCACCGCGGCGGACAGAAACTCTGAGACTTACGAGCAGTACGTC.

This clonotype was counted only a few times. The V and J genes are TRBV24-1 and TRBJ2-5; 12 nucleotides align to TRBD2. V lost 5 bases and J lost 0; bases outside the gene matches: 9. CDR1 and CDR2 (germline): KGHDR, SFDVKD. The CDR3 spans 18 residues. The CDR3 DNA sequence: TGTGCCACCAGTGGAAAACTAGCGGGAGGCCCGTACCAAGAGACCCAGTACTTC. Amino acid sequence: CATSGKLAGGPYQETQYF.

This clonotype was observed a single time. The V and J genes are TRBV18 and TRBJ2-1; 10 bases are a match to TRBD1. V dropped 1 base and J dropped 7; count of bases not matched to a gene: 7. Germline CDR1 KGHSH, CDR2 LQKENI. The CDR3 contains 16 residues. CDR3 protein: CASSPQGQGRTNEQFF. The CDR3 region has the DNA TGTGCCAGCTCACCACAGGGACAGGGGCGTACGAATGAGCAGTTCTTC.

This clonotype was detected only a few times. One end of the junction does not line up with germline, which may come from a read error. CDR3 sequence: CATSRGGTEF. The CDR3 region has the DNA TGTGCCACCAGCAGAGGTGGGACAGAATTC. V gene TRBV15 combines with J gene TRBJ1-2; TRBD1 matches at 7 bases. The CDR3 covers 10 residues. Germline V gene data show CDR1 as LNHNV and CDR2 as YYDKDF (reference sequence).

The rearrangement uses TRBV5-1 and TRBJ2-7; D is undetermined. The germline gives CDR1 SGHRS, CDR2 YFSETQ. Trimming pared 3 bases from V and 3 bases from J, leaving 10 bases between. The CDR3 contains 13 residues. CDR3 sequence reads: CASSSLDRYEQYF. The CDR3, as DNA: TGCGCCAGCAGCTCCCTAGACCGCTACGAGCAGTACTTC.

This clonotype was found many times. The chain uses TRBV7-2 and TRBJ1-5; D gene uncertain. Trimming took 4 bases from V and 3 from J, leaving 7 bases between them. Germline CDR1 reads SGHTA; CDR2 reads FQGNSA. The CDR3 consists of 13 residues. The DNA of the CDR3 is TGTGCCAGCAGCTCTGGACTCAATCAGCCCCAGCATTTT. Protein product: CASSSGLNQPQHF.

This clonotype was observed many times. The chain recombines TRBV12-3 or TRBV12-4 with TRBJ2-1, with TRBD2 identical over 7 bases. Trimming removed 4 bases from V and 9 bases from J; junction bases left unmatched: 6. The length of the CDR3 is 13 residues. The CDR3 DNA reads as TGTGCCAGCAGTTACCGGACTAGTGGTGAGCAGTTCTTC. It translates to CASSYRTSGEQFF.

This clonotype was found many times. The chain has TRBV5-5 and TRBJ2-3; 11 nucleotides align to TRBD2. V lost 2 bases to trimming and J lost 5 bases; unmatched junction nucleotides: 4. The CDR3 totals 15 residues. Germline values: CDR1 SGHKS, CDR2 YYEKEE (reference sequence). CDR3 loop: CASSFSLAGGDTQYF. DNA for the CDR3: TGTGCCAGCAGCTTCAGTCTAGCGGGGGGAGATACGCAGTATTTT.

This clonotype has at least ten counts. This chain uses TRBV28 with TRBJ2-2, with D tentatively TRBD1 or TRBD2 (5 bases each). Per the germline V gene, CDR1 is MDHEN and CDR2 is SYDVKM. CDR3 size: 14 residues. V lost 8 bases and J lost 4, with 14 bases in between. CDR3 loop: CASYRGGGTGELFF. The CDR3 DNA reads as TGTGCCAGCTATAGGGGCGGAGGCACCGGGGAGCTGTTTTTT. The complete variable domain, with remaining parts taken from reference TRBV28 and TRBJ2-2, reads DVKVTQSSRYLVKRTGEKVFLECVQDMDHENMFWYRQDPGLGLRLIYFSYDVKMKEKGDIPEGYSVSREKKERFSLILESASTNQTSMYLCASYRGGGTGELFFGEGSRLTVL.